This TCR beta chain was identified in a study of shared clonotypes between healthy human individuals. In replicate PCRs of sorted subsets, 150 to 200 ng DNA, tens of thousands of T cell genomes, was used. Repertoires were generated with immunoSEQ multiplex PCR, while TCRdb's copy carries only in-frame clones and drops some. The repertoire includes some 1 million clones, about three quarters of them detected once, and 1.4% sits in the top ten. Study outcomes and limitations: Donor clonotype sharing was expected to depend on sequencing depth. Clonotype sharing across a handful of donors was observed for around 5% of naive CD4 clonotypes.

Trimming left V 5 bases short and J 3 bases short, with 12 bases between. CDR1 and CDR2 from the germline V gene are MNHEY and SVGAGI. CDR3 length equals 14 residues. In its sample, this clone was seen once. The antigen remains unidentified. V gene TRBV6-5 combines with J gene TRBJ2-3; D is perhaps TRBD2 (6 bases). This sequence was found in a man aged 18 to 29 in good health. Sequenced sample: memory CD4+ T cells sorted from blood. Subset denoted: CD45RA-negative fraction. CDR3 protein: CASSRAGSTDTQYF. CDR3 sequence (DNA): TGTGCCAGCAGTCGAGCCGGGAGTACAGATACGCAGTATTTT.